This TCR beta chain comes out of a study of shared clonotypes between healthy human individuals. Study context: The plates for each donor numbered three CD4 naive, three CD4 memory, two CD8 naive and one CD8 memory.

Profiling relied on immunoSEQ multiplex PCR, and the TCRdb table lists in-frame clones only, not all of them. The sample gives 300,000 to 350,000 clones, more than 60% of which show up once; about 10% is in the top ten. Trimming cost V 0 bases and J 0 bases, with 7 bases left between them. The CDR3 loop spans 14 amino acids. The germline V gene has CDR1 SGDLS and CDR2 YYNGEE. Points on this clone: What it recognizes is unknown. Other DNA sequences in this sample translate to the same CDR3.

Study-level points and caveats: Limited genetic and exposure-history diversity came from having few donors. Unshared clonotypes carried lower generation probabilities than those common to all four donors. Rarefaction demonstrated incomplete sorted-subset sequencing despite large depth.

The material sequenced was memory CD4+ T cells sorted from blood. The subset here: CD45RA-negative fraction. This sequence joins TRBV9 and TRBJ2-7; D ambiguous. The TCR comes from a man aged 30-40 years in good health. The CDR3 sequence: CASSVGSDSYEQYF. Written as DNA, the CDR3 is TGTGCCAGCAGCGTAGGTAGTGACTCCTACGAGCAGTACTTC. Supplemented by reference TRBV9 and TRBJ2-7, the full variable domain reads DSGVTQTPKHLITATGQRVTLRCSPRSGDLSVYWYQQSLDQGLQFLIQYYNGEERAKGNILERFSAQQFPDLHSELNLSSLELGDSALYFCASSVGSDSYEQYFGPGTRLTVT.